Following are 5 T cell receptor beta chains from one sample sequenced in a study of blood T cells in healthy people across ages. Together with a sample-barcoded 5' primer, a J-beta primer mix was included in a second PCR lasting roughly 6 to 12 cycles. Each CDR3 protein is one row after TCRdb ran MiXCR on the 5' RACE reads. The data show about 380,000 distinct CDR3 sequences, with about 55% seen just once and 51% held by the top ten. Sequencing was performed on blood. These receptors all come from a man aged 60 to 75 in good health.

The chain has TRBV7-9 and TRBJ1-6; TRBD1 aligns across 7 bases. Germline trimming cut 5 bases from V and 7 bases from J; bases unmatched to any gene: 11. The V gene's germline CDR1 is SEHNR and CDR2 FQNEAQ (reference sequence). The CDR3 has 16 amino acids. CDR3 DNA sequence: TGTGCCAGCAGCCAACAACAGGGGACTGGGAATTCACCCCTCCACTTT. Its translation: CASSQQQGTGNSPLHF. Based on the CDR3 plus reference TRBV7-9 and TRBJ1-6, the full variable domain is DTGVSQNPRHKITKRGQNVTFRCDPISEHNRLYWYRQTLGQGPEFLTYFQNEAQLEKSRLLSDRFSAERPKGSFSTLEIQRTEQGDSAMYLCASSQQQGTGNSPLHFGNGTRLTVT.

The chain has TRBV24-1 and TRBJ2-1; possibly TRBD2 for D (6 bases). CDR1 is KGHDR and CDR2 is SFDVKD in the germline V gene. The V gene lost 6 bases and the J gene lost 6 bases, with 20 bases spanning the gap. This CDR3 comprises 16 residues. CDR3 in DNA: TGTGCCACCAGTACCCCTGTCGGGGGTTTTGGCAATGAGCAGTTCTTC. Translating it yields CATSTPVGGFGNEQFF.

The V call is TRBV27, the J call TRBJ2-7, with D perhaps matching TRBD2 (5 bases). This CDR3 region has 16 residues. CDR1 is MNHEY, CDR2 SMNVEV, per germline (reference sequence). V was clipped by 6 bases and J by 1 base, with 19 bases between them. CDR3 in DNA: TGTGCCAGCAGGCCGCCGGCTAGGACGGGGTCCTACGAGCAGTACTTC. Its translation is CASRPPARTGSYEQYF.

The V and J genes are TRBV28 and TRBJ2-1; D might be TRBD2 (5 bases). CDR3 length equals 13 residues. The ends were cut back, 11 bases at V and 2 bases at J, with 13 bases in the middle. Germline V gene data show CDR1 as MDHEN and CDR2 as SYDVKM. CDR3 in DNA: TGTGCCGTCAGCGGAGACCCCTACAATGAGCAGTTCTTC. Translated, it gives CAVSGDPYNEQFF.

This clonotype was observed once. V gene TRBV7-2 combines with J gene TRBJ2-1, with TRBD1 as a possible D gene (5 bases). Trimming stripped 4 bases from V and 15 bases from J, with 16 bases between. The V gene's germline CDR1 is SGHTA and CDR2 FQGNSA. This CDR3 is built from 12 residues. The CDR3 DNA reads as TGTGCCAGCAGCTCCTACTCAGGGTCCTGGTTCTTC. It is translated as CASSSYSGSWFF.